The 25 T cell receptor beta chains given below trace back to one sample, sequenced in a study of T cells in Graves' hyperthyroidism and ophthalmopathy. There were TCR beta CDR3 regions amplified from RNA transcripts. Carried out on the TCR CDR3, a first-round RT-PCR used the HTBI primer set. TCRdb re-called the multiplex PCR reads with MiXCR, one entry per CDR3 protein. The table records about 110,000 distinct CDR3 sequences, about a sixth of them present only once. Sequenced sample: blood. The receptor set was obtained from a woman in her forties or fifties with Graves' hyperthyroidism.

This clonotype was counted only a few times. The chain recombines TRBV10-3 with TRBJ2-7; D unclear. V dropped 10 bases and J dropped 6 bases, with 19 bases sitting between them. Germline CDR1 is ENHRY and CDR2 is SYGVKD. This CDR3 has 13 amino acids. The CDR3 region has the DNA TGTGCCACCTCGGCGGACCAAAGGTCCGAGCAGTACTTC. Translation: CATSADQRSEQYF.

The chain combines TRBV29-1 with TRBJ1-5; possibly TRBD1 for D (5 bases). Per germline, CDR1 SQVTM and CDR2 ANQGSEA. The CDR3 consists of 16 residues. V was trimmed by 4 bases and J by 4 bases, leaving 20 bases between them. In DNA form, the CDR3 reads TGCAGCGTTGTGGGGAGGGGTGGGTGTCGGAATCAGCCCCAGCATTTT. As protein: CSVVGRGGCRNQPQHF.

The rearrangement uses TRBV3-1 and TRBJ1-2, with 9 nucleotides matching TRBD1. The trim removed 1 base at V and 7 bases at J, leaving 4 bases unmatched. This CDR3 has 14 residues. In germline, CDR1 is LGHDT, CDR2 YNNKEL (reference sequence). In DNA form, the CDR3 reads TGTGCCAGCAGCCAAGGGACAGGGGCTTCTGGCTACACCTTC. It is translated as CASSQGTGASGYTF.

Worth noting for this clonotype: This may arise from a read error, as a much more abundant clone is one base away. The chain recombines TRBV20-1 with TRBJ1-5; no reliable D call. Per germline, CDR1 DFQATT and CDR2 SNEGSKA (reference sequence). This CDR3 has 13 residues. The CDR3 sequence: CSASPDSNQPPHF. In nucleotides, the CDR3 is TGCAGTGCTAGCCCAGATAGCAATCAGCCCCCGCATTTT.

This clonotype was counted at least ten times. CDR3 nucleotide sequence: TGTGCCAGCGGACAGGGTTATAGCAATCAGCCCCAGCATTTT. Protein product: CASGQGYSNQPQHF. This chain joins TRBV2 and TRBJ1-5, with 8 bases lining up with TRBD1. Trimming took 8 bases from V and 0 from J; bases not matched to a gene: 3. Germline CDR1 SNHLY, CDR2 FYNNEI. The CDR3 spans 14 residues.

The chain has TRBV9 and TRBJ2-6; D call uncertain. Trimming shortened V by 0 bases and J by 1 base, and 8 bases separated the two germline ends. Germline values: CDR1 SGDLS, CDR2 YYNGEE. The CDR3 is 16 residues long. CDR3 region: CASSVAIGSGANVLTF. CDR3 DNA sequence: TGTGCCAGCAGCGTAGCTATAGGATCTGGGGCCAACGTCCTGACTTTC.

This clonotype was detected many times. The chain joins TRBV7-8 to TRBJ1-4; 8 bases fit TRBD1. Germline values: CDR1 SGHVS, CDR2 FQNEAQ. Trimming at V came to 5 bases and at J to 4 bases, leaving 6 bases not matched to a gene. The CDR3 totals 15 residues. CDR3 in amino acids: CASSGQGRGNEKLFF. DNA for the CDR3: TGTGCCAGCAGCGGACAGGGAAGGGGTAATGAAAAACTGTTTTTT. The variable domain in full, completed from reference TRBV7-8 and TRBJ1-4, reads GAGVSQSPRYKVAKRGQDVALRCDPISGHVSLFWYQQALGQGPEFLTYFQNEAQLDKSGLPSDRFFAERPEGSVSTLKIQRTQQEDSAVYLCASSGQGRGNEKLFFGSGTQLSVL.

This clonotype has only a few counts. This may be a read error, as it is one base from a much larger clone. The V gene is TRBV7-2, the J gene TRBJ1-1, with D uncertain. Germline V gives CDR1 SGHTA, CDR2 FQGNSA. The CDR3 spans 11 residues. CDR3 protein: CASGLSGEAFF. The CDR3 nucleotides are TGTGCCAGCGGCTTATCGGGGGAAGCTTTCTTT.

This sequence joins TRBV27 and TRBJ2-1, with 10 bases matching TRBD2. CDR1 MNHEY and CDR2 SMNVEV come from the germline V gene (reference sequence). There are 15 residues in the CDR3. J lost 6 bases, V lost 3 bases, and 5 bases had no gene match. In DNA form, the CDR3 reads TGTGCCAGCAGTTTTATGGCTAGCGGGGGCAATGAGCAGTTCTTC. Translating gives CASSFMASGGNEQFF.

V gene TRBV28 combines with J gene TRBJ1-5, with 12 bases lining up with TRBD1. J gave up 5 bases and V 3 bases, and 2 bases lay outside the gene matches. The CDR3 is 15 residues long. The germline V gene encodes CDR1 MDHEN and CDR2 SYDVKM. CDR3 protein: CASSFGDRGHQPQHF. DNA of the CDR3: TGTGCCAGCAGTTTTGGGGACAGGGGGCATCAGCCCCAGCATTTT.

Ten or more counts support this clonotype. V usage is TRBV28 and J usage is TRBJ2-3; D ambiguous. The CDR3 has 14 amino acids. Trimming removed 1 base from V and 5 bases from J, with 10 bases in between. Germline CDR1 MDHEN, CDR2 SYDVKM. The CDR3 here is CASSLSIGKDTQYF. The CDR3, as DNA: TGTGCCAGCAGTTTATCGATTGGTAAAGATACGCAGTATTTT.

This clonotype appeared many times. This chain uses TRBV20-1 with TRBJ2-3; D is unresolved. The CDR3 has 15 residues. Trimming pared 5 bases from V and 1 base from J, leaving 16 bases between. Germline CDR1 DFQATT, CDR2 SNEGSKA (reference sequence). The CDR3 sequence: CSAPSNSRRTDTQYF. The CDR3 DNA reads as TGCAGTGCTCCTTCTAATAGTCGCCGCACAGATACGCAGTATTTT.

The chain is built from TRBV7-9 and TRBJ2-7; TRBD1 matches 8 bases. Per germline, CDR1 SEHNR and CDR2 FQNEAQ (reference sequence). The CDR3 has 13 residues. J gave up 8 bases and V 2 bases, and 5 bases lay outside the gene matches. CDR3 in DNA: TGTGCCAGCAGCTTACCAGGGGGCAATCAGCAGTACTTC. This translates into CASSLPGGNQQYF.

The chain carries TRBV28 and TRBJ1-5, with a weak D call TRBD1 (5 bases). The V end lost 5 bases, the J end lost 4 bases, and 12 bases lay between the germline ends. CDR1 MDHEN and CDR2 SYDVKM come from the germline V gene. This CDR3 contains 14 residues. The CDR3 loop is CASSKGLINQPQHF. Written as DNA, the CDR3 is TGTGCCAGCAGTAAGGGACTTATTAATCAGCCCCAGCATTTT.

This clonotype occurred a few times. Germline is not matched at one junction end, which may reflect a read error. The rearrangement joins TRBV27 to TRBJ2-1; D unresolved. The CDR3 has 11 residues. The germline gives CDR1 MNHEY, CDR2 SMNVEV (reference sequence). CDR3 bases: TGTGCCAGCAGTTCCCGAACTGAGCGGTTCTTC. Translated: CASSSRTERFF.

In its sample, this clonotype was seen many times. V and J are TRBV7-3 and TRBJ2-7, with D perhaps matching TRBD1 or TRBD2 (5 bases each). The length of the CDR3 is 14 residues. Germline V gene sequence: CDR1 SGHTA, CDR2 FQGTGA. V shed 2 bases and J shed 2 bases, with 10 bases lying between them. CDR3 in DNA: TGTGCCAGCAGCTTAGATGGGGGTCCCTACGAGCAGTACTTC. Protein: CASSLDGGPYEQYF.

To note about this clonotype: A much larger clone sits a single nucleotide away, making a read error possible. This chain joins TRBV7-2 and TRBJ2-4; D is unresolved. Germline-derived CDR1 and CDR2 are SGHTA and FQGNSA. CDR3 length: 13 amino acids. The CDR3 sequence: CASSSRSQNTQYF. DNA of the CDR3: TGTGCCAGCAGCTCGAGGTCACAAAACACTCAGTACTTC.

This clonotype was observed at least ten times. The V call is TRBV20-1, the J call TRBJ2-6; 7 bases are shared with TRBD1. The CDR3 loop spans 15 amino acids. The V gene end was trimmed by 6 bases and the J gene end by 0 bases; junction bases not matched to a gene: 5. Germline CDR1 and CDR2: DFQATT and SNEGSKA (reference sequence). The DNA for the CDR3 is TGCAGTGCGAACAGGGGCCTCTCTGGGGCCAACGTCCTGACTTTC. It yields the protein CSANRGLSGANVLTF.

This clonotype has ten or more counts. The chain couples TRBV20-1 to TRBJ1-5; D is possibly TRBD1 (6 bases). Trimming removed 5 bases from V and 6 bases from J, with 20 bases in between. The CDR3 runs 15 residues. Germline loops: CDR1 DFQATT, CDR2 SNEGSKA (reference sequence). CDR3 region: CSARAVGGAGQPQHF. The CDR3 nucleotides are TGCAGTGCTCGTGCTGTTGGGGGGGCCGGTCAGCCCCAGCATTTT.

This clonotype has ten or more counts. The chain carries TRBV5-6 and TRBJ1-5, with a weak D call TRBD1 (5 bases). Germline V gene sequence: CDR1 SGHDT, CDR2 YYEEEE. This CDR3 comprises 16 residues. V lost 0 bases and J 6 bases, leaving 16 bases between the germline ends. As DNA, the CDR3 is TGTGCCAGCAGCTTGGGGGGACCGTGGGCGGGTCAGCCCCAGCATTTT. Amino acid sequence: CASSLGGPWAGQPQHF.

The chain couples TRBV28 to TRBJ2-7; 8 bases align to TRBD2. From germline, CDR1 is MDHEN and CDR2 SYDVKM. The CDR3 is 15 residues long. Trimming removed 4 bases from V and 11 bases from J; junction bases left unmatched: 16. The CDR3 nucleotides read TGTGCCAGCAGTTCCAAACTAGCGGAAACAAGGCAGGAGTACTTC. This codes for CASSSKLAETRQEYF. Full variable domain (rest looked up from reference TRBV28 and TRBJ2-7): DVKVTQSSRYLVKRTGEKVFLECVQDMDHENMFWYRQDPGLGLRLIYFSYDVKMKEKGDIPEGYSVSREKKERFSLILESASTNQTSMYLCASSSKLAETRQEYFGPGTRLTVT.

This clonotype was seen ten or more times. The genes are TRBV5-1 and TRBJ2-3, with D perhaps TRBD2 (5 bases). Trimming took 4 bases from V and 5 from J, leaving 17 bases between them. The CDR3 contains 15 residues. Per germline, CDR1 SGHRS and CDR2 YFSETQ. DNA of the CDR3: TGCGCCAGCAGCCCACCGACGGGGATGGAAGATACGCAGTATTTT. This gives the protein CASSPPTGMEDTQYF. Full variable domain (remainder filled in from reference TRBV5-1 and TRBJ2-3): KAGVTQTPRYLIKTRGQQVTLSCSPISGHRSVSWYQQTPGQGLQFLFEYFSETQRNKGNFPGRFSGRQFSNSRSEMNVSTLELGDSALYLCASSPPTGMEDTQYFGPGTRLTVL.

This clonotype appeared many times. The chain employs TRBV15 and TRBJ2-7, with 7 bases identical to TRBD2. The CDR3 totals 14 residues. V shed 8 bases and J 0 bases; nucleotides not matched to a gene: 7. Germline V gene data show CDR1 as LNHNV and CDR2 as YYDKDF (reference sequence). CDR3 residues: CATGRDSSSYEQYF. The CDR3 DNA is TGTGCCACCGGGAGGGACTCCAGCTCCTACGAGCAGTACTTC.

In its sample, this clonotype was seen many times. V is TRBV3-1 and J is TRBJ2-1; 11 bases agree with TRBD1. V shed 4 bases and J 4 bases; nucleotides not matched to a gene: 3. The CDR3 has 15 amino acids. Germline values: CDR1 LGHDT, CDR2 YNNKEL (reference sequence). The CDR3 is CASSLGTGGYNEQFF. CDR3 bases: TGTGCCAGCAGCCTCGGGACAGGGGGATACAATGAGCAGTTCTTC.

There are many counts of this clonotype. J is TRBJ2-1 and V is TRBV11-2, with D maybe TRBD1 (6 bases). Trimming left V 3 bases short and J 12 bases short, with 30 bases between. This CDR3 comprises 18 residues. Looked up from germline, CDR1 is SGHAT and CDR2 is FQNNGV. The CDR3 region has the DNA TGTGCCAGCAGCTTTTATAGGAAGGACGGGTCCTTCGGCAGGGGGCAGTTCTTC. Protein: CASSFYRKDGSFGRGQFF.